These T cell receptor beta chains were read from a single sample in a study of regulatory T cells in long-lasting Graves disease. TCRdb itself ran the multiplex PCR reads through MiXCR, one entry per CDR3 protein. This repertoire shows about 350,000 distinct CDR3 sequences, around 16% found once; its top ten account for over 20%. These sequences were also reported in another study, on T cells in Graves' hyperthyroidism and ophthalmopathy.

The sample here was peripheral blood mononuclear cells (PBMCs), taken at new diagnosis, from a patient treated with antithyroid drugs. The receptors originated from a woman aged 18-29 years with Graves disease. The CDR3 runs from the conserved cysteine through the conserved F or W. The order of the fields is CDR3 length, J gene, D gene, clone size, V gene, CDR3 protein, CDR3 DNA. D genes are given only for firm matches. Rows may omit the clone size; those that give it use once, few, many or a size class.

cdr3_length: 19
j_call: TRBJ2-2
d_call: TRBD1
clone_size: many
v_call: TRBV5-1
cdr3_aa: CASSSRDRGLPLNTGELFF
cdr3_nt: TGCGCCAGCAGCTCCCGGGACAGGGGGCTCCCCCTGAACACCGGGGAGCTGTTTTTT

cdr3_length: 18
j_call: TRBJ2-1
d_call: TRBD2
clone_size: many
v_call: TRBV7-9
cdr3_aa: CASSATSGGLPSYNEQFF
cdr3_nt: TGTGCCAGCAGCGCGACTAGCGGGGGGCTTCCCTCCTACAATGAGCAGTTCTTC

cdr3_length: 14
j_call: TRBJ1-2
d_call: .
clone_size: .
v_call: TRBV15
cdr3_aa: CATSRERGNYGYTF
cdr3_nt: TGTGCCACCAGCAGAGAACGGGGGAACTATGGCTACACCTTC

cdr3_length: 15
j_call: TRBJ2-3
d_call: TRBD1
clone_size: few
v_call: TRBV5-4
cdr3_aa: CASSPRDRGADTQYF
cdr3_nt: TGTGCCAGCAGCCCTAGGGACAGAGGCGCAGATACGCAGTATTTT

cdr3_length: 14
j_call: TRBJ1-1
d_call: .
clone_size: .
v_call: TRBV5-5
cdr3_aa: CASSPPTVGTEAFF
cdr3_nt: TGTGCCAGCAGCCCACCGACAGTGGGCACTGAAGCTTTCTTT

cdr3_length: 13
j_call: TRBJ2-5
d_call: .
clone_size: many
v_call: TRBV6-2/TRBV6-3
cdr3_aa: CASNRRGGETQYF
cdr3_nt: TGTGCCAGCAACCGGAGGGGTGGGGAGACCCAGTACTTC

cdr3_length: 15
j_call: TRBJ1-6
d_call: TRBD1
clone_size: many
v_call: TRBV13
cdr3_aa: CASSPRARGSSPLHF
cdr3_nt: TGTGCCAGCAGCCCTCGCGCCAGGGGGAGTTCACCCCTCCACTTT

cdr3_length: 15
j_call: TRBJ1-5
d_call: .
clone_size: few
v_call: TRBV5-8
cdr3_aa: CASRTTGPSNQPQHF
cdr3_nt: TGTGCCAGCAGAACCACAGGTCCCAGCAATCAGCCCCAGCATTTT

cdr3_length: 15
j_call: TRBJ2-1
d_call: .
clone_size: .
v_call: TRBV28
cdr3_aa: CASSPLGASYNEQFF
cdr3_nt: TGTGCCAGCAGTCCCCTGGGAGCATCCTACAATGAGCAGTTCTTC

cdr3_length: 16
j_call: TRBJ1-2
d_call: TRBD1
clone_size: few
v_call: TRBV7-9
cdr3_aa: CASSPPTRGLRGGYTF
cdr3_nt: TGTGCCAGCAGCCCCCCCACCAGGGGGCTGAGAGGGGGCTACACCTTC